Included here is one TCR beta chain sequence, with context. The antigen is not known. The sample comes from a study of shared clonotypes between healthy human individuals. Findings and limits, study-wide: Of the naive CD4 clonotypes, approximately 5% were shared across a few donors. Among non-shared clonotypes, generation probabilities were lower than among those shared by all four donors. The genetic and exposure-history diversity represented was limited by few donors.

Assay used: immunoSEQ multiplex PCR; TCRdb lists only in-frame clones, some missing. The table has 90,000 to 120,000 clones, approximately 70% seen once; the top ten hold over 20%. The ends lost 5 bases at V and 4 bases at J; junction bases unmatched: 7. Looked up from germline, CDR1 is MNHEY and CDR2 is SMNVEV (reference sequence). There are 15 residues in the CDR3. The chain links TRBV27 to TRBJ2-3, with TRBD1 matching 9 bases. The source of this sequence is a woman in her 30s in good health. Specimen: memory CD8+ T cells sorted from blood. Sample subset: CD45RO+ cells pooled with CCR7-negative TemRA cells. CDR3 bases: TGTGCCAGCAGTACACACAGGGGGCTCGCAGATACGCAGTATTTT. Protein sequence: CASSTHRGLADTQYF.